This record concerns one TCR beta chain sequence. This specimen belongs to a study of radiation and T cells in renal cell carcinoma. The data were produced by immunoSEQ multiplex PCR, yet TCRdb's version contains in-frame clones alone and is incomplete. The sample consists of roughly 140,000 clones, roughly 86% of them appearing once. CDR1 and CDR2 (germline): SGHNT, YENEEA. V was cut by 0 bases and J by 4 bases, with 15 bases left in between. CDR3 length: 16 residues. Time point of the sample: blood 2 weeks post-SBRT. Treatment noted: 15 Gy SBRT to primary tumor, nephrectomy 4 weeks later. V is TRBV11-3 and J is TRBJ1-1, with D uncertain. The sample was blood, taken from a patient whose treatment included radiotherapy and nephrectomy. This clonotype originated in a woman aged 45-59 years with renal cell carcinoma. The CDR3 region is CASSLDSRARVTEAFF. The CDR3 nucleotides are TGTGCCAGCAGCTTAGATAGTAGGGCGAGGGTCACTGAAGCTTTCTTT.